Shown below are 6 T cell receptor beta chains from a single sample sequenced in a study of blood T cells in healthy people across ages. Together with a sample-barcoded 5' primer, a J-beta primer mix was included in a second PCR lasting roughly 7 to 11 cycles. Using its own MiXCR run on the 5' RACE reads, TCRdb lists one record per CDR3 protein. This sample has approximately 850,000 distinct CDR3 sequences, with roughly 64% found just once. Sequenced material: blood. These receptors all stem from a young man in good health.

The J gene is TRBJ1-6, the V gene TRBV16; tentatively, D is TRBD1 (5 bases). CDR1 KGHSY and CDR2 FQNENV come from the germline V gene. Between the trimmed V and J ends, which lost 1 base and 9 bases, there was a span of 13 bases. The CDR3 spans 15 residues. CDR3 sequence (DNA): TGTGCCAGCAGCCAATTCCGGCCTCAGGGTTCACCCCTCCACTTT. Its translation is CASSQFRPQGSPLHF.

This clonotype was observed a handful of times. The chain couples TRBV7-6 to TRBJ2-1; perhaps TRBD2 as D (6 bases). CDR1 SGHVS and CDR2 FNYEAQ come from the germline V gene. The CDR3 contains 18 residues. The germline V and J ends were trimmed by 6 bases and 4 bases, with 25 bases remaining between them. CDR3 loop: CASSRPLLRSRGYNEQFF. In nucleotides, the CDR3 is TGTGCCAGCAGTCGCCCACTCCTTAGGTCGCGGGGATACAATGAGCAGTTCTTC.

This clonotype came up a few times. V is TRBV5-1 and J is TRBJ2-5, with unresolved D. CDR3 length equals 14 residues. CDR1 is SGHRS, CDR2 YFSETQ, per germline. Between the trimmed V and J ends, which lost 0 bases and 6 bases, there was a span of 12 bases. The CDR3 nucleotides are TGCGCCAGCAGCTTGGAAGCCGGTCAGCAGACCCAGTACTTC. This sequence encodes CASSLEAGQQTQYF.

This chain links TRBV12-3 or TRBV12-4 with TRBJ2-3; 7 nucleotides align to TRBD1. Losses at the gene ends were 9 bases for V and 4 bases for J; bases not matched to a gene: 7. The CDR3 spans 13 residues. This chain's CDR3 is CASRTGTPDTQYF. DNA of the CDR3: TGTGCCAGTCGGACAGGTACGCCAGATACGCAGTATTTT.

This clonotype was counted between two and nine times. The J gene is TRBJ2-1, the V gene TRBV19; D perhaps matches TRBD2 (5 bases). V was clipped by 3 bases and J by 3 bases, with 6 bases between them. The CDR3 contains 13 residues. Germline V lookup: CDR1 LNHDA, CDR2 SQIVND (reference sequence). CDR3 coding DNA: TGTGCCAGTAGTATCACTAGCTACAATGAGCAGTTCTTC. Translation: CASSITSYNEQFF.

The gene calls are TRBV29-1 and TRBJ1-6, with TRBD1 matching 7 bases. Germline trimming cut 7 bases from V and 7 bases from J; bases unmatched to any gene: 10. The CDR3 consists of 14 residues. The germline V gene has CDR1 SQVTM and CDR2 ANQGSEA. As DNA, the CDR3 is TGCAGCGCTAAAACCGGGACAGAGAATTCACCCCTCCACTTT. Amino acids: CSAKTGTENSPLHF. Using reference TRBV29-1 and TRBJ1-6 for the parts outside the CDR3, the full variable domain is SAVISQKPSRDICQRGTSLTIQCQVDSQVTMMFWYRQQPGQSLTLIATANQGSEATYESGFVIDKFPISRPNLTFSTLTVSNMSPEDSSIYLCSAKTGTENSPLHFGNGTRLTVT.